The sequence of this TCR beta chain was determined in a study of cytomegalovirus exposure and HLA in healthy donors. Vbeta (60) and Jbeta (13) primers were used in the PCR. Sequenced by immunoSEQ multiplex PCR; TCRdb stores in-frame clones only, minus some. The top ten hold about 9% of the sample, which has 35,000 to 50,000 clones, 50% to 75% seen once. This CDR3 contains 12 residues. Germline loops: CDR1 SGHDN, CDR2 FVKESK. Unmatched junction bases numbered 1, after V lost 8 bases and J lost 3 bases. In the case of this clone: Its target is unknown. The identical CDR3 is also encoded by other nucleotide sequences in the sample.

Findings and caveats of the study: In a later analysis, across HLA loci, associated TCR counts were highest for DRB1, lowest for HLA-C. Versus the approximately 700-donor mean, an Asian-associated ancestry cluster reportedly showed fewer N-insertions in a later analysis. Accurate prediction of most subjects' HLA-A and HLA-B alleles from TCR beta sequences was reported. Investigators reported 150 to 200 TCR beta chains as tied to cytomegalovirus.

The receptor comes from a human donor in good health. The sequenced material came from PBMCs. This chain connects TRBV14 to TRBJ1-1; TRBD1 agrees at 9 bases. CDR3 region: CASGQGYTEAFF. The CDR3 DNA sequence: TGTGCCAGCGGACAGGGGTACACTGAAGCTTTCTTT.